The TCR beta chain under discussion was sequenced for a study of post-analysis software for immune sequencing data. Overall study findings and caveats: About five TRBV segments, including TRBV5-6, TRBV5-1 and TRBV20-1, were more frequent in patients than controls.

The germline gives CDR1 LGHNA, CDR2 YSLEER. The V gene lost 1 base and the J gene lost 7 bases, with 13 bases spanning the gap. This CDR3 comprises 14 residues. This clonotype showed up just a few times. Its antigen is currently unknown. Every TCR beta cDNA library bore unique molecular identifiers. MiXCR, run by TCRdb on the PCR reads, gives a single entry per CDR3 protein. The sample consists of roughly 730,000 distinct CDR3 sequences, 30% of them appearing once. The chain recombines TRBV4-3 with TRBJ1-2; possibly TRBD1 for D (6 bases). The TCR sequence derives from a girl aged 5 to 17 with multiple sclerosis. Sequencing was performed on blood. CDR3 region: CASSQGRQAGGYTF. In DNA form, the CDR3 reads TGCGCCAGCAGCCAAGGTCGACAGGCCGGTGGCTACACCTTC.